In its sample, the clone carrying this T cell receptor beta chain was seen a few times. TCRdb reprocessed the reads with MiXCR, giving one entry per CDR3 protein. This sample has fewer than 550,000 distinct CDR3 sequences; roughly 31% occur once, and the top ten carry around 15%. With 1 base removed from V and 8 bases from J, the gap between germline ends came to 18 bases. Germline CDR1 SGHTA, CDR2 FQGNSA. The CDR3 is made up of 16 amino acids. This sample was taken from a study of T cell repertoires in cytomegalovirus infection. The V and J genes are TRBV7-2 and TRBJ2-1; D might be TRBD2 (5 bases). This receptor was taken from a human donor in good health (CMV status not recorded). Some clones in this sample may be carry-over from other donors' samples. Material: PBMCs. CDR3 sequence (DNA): TGTGCCAGCAGCTTAGGTCGGTCGGCTGTGAGGGATGAGCAGTTCTTC. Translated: CASSLGRSAVRDEQFF.